Each of the 20 T cell receptor beta chains below was sequenced from the same sample in a study of blood T cell repertoires in COVID-19. Only in-frame clones appear in the TCRdb table, and some are missing; sequencing was by immunoSEQ multiplex PCR. This table holds hundreds of thousands of clones, 80% to 90% found once. The sample consisted of PBMCs or T cells enriched from blood (not recorded which). The source is a woman in her sixties who had recovered from COVID-19.

This chain uses TRBV5-4 with TRBJ2-3, with 9 bases fitting TRBD2. The junction had 3 bases not matched to a gene; V was cut back by 4 bases and J by 0 bases. The CDR3 is 15 amino acids. The germline V gene has CDR1 SGHNT and CDR2 YYREEE (reference sequence). CDR3: CASSGLATSTDTQYF. The DNA for the CDR3 is TGTGCCAGCAGCGGACTAGCGACTAGCACAGATACGCAGTATTTT.

In this sample, this clone turned up once. The rearrangement joins TRBV27 to TRBJ1-2; TRBD1 aligns across 9 bases. Losses at the gene ends were 3 bases for V and 8 bases for J; bases not matched to a gene: 13. The CDR3 has 16 residues. CDR1 is MNHEY, CDR2 SMNVEV, per germline (reference sequence). CDR3 amino acids: CASSFLPGTGFRGYTF. The CDR3 DNA follows: TGTGCCAGCAGTTTCCTACCCGGGACAGGGTTCAGGGGCTACACCTTC.

This clone was counted a single time. This sequence joins TRBV14 and TRBJ1-2; TRBD1 agrees at 7 bases. The CDR3 sequence is 15 residues long. Germline loops: CDR1 SGHDN, CDR2 FVKESK. Trimming removed 4 bases from V and 1 base from J; junction bases left unmatched: 6. The chain's CDR3 is CASSRAGGGNYGYTF. The CDR3 DNA is TGTGCCAGCAGCCGGGCAGGGGGTGGTAACTATGGCTACACCTTC.

This chain connects TRBV19 to TRBJ1-5; the D gene is possibly TRBD1 (5 bases). This CDR3 region has 17 residues. Between the trimmed V and J ends, which lost 7 bases and 0 bases, there was a span of 19 bases. CDR1 and CDR2 (germline): LNHDA, SQIVND (reference sequence). The CDR3 region has the DNA TGTGCCAGTACAGGACACCCATGGGATTATAGCAATCAGCCCCAGCATTTT. Residues: CASTGHPWDYSNQPQHF.

This rearrangement joins TRBV6-5 to TRBJ1-5; no firm D call. Germline loops: CDR1 MNHEY, CDR2 SVGAGI. The CDR3 consists of 13 residues. Trimming took off 6 bases at V and 3 bases at J, with 9 bases between the two ends. CDR3 sequence (DNA): TGTGCCAGCAGCTCCTTCTTCAATCAGCCCCAGCATTTT. This gives the protein CASSSFFNQPQHF.

The chain carries TRBV5-1 and TRBJ2-3; the match to TRBD2 covers 12 bases. With V trimmed by 0 bases and J by 2 bases, 1 base remained unmatched. The CDR3 runs 16 residues. Germline loops: CDR1 SGHRS, CDR2 YFSETQ. CDR3 sequence reads: CASSLGLAGDTDTQYF. The CDR3, as DNA: TGCGCCAGCAGCTTGGGACTAGCGGGGGACACAGATACGCAGTATTTT. Supplemented by reference TRBV5-1 and TRBJ2-3, the full variable domain reads KAGVTQTPRYLIKTRGQQVTLSCSPISGHRSVSWYQQTPGQGLQFLFEYFSETQRNKGNFPGRFSGRQFSNSRSEMNVSTLELGDSALYLCASSLGLAGDTDTQYFGPGTRLTVL.

This chain joins TRBV19 and TRBJ1-2; 9 bases are shared with TRBD1. Unmatched junction bases numbered 4, after V lost 5 bases and J lost 6 bases. In germline, CDR1 is LNHDA, CDR2 SQIVND (reference sequence). The CDR3 is 13 residues long. The CDR3 protein is CASSWGQGNGYTF. CDR3 in DNA: TGTGCCAGTAGTTGGGGACAGGGTAATGGCTACACCTTC.

The CDR3 DNA follows: TGCGCCAGCAGCTTGGACAGGGGGCCGGCTGACTATGGCTACACCTTC. Amino acids: CASSLDRGPADYGYTF. The rearrangement links TRBV5-1 to TRBJ1-2, with 9 bases lining up with TRBD1. Trimming at V came to 0 bases and at J to 3 bases, leaving 6 bases not matched to a gene. The germline V gene has CDR1 SGHRS and CDR2 YFSETQ. This CDR3 has 16 residues.

A word on this clone: The junction and the germline gene differ at one end; a read error may be behind it. The DNA for the CDR3 is TGTGCCAGCAGCGAAGACAGGAACACCATATATTTT. Amino acids: CASSEDRNTIYF. This chain links TRBV4-2 with TRBJ1-3, with D maybe TRBD1 (6 bases). CDR1 is LGHNA and CDR2 is YNFKEQ in the germline V gene. The CDR3 has 12 residues.

This clone is a singleton in its sample. The rearrangement joins TRBV6-1 to TRBJ2-1; 12 bases are shared with TRBD2. Per germline, CDR1 MNHNS and CDR2 SASEGT. This CDR3 spans 19 amino acids. J was trimmed by 2 bases and V by 0 bases; bases with no gene match: 8. CDR3 coding DNA: TGTGCCAGCAGTGAAGCATGGCTAGCGGGGGGGGCCCCCTACAATGAGCAGTTCTTC. It is translated as CASSEAWLAGGAPYNEQFF.

This clone was seen once. This chain uses TRBV9 with TRBJ2-7; 11 positions agree with TRBD1. In germline, CDR1 is SGDLS, CDR2 YYNGEE. The CDR3 consists of 17 residues. V dropped 3 bases and J dropped 6; count of bases not matched to a gene: 14. The CDR3 sequence: CASSAWLGGQGEFEQYV. In nucleotides, the CDR3 is TGTGCCAGCAGCGCCTGGTTGGGGGGACAGGGGGAATTCGAGCAGTACGTC.

This clone came up a few times. The V call is TRBV9, the J call TRBJ1-3; TRBD1 is a possible D gene (5 bases). Trimming stripped 0 bases from V and 4 bases from J, with 11 bases between. Germline CDR1 reads SGDLS; CDR2 reads YYNGEE. This CDR3 region has 15 residues. The CDR3 region is CASSVDDSRGNTIYF. In DNA form, the CDR3 reads TGTGCCAGCAGCGTAGACGACAGTAGGGGAAACACCATATATTTT.

The chain joins TRBV4-1 to TRBJ2-1; 9 bases are a match to TRBD2. The CDR3 has 17 residues. Unmatched junction bases numbered 6, after V lost 1 base and J lost 2 bases. The germline gives CDR1 MGHRA, CDR2 YSYEKL. DNA of the CDR3: TGCGCCAGCAGCCAAGGCATAGCGGGGGAGACCTACAATGAGCAGTTCTTC. It encodes CASSQGIAGETYNEQFF.

Turning to this clone: Different DNA sequences within this sample yield the same CDR3. The rearrangement links TRBV2 to TRBJ2-7; D gene uncertain. From germline, CDR1 is SNHLY and CDR2 FYNNEI. There are 13 residues in the CDR3. Trimming stripped 0 bases from V and 4 bases from J, with 7 bases between. The CDR3 spells CASSEAGRYEQYF. In DNA, the CDR3 is TGTGCCAGCAGTGAAGCTGGTCGGTACGAGCAGTACTTC.

V and J are TRBV21-1 and TRBJ2-3; the table calls TRBD2, which could not be checked here. TRBV21-1 is labeled a pseudogene. The CDR3 consists of 15 residues. As DNA, the CDR3 is TGTGCCAGCAGCAAGAGGAAGCGGGGCCTGGATACGCAGTATTTT. This encodes CASSKRKRGLDTQYF.

CDR3 loop: CASSQEVAAANVLTF. The CDR3 DNA is TGTGCCAGCAGCCAAGAGGTAGCTGCGGCCAACGTCCTGACTTTC. V gene TRBV3-1 (or the pseudogene TRBV3-2) combines with J gene TRBJ2-6; D ambiguous. V lost 0 bases and J lost 6, with 9 bases in between. The CDR3 totals 15 residues. In germline, CDR1 is LGHDT, CDR2 YNNKEL (reference sequence).

The chain has TRBV3-1 (or the pseudogene TRBV3-2) and TRBJ1-4; D is unresolved. Deletions cut 0 bases from V and 0 bases from J, with 8 bases between. Germline CDR1 is LGHDT and CDR2 is YNNKEL (reference sequence). The CDR3 is 16 residues long. DNA of the CDR3: TGTGCCAGCAGCCAAGAGGCGGTAGCAACTAATGAAAAACTGTTTTTT. Translated: CASSQEAVATNEKLFF.

This clone was observed once. Sequence at one end of the junction differs from germline and may be a read error. The genes are TRBV5-1 and TRBJ2-3; D not certain. The length of the CDR3 is 12 residues. Germline V CDR1 and CDR2: SGHRS, YFSETQ. The CDR3 loop is CASSFSRDTQYF. The CDR3 region has the DNA TGCGCCAGCAGCTTTAGCAGAGATACGCAGTATTTT.

In this sample, this clone turned up a few times. V and J are TRBV9 and TRBJ1-1; 7 bases align to TRBD1. The CDR3 has 17 amino acids. V was pared by 3 bases and J by 1 base, with 12 bases of the junction left unmatched. The V gene's germline CDR1 is SGDLS and CDR2 YYNGEE. The CDR3 DNA reads as TGTGCCAGCAGCGACGCCCGTGACCGGGACAGGAACACTGAAGCTTTCTTT. Encoded protein: CASSDARDRDRNTEAFF. Using reference TRBV9 and TRBJ1-1 for the parts outside the CDR3, the full variable domain is DSGVTQTPKHLITATGQRVTLRCSPRSGDLSVYWYQQSLDQGLQFLIQYYNGEERAKGNILERFSAQQFPDLHSELNLSSLELGDSALYFCASSDARDRDRNTEAFFGQGTRLTVV.

This clone was detected once. J is TRBJ1-4 and V is TRBV11-2; D uncertain. This CDR3 is built from 13 residues. Germline lookup yields CDR1 SGHAT and CDR2 FQNNGV. The V and J ends lost 5 bases and 6 bases respectively, with 10 bases between them. The CDR3 protein is CASSPQRYEKLFF. Here the CDR3 DNA reads TGTGCCAGCAGCCCACAGAGATATGAAAAACTGTTTTTT.